Presented here are 19 T cell receptor beta chains from one specimen sequenced in a study of control samples from healthy donors and cancer patients. Method: immunoSEQ multiplex PCR; TCRdb's copy keeps in-frame clones and lacks some. The sample holds about 150,000 clones, 85% to 95% seen once. The sample comprised blood. The receptors here all came from a man aged 40-49 years in good health.

This clone appeared once. The rearrangement links TRBV3-1 (or the pseudogene TRBV3-2) to TRBJ1-6; the D is unclear. Germline V gene lookup returns CDR1 LGHDT and CDR2 YNNKEL (reference sequence). This CDR3 has 12 amino acids. The V end was cut by 2 bases, the J end by 9 bases, with 5 bases between. The CDR3 DNA reads TGTGCCAGCAGCCAACTGGGTTCACCCCTCCACTTT. Its protein is CASSQLGSPLHF.

J is TRBJ1-2 and V is TRBV29-1; a possible D gene is TRBD1 (5 bases). The CDR3 spans 14 residues. The ends were cut back, 4 bases at V and 2 bases at J, with 14 bases in the middle. CDR1 and CDR2 from the germline V gene are SQVTM and ANQGSEA. The CDR3 DNA is TGCAGCGTTGGATCCTCAGGGTCCAACTATGGCTACACCTTC. Amino acids: CSVGSSGSNYGYTF.

The chain links TRBV7-9 to TRBJ2-3; D is possibly TRBD1 (6 bases). The CDR3 loop spans 14 amino acids. Germline assignment: CDR1 SEHNR and CDR2 FQNEAQ (reference sequence). V gave up 5 bases and J gave up 3 bases, with 12 bases separating them. CDR3: CASSQGQNTDTQYF. The CDR3 DNA is TGTGCCAGCAGCCAGGGGCAGAATACAGATACGCAGTATTTT. The variable domain in full, completed from reference TRBV7-9 and TRBJ2-3, reads DTGVSQNPRHKITKRGQNVTFRCDPISEHNRLYWYRQTLGQGPEFLTYFQNEAQLEKSRLLSDRFSAERPKGSFSTLEIQRTEQGDSAMYLCASSQGQNTDTQYFGPGTRLTVL.

The chain couples TRBV29-1 to TRBJ2-3, with D hard to call. Per germline, CDR1 SQVTM and CDR2 ANQGSEA. The CDR3 sequence is 14 residues long. V was trimmed by 7 bases and J by 0 bases, leaving 14 bases between them. CDR3 region: CSATDQLSTDTQYF. CDR3 coding DNA: TGCAGCGCCACAGACCAATTGAGCACAGATACGCAGTATTTT.

J is TRBJ2-1 and V is TRBV19; 9 nucleotides align to TRBD1. The V gene end was trimmed by 7 bases and the J gene end by 7 bases; junction bases not matched to a gene: 8. CDR3 length: 14 residues. CDR1 LNHDA and CDR2 SQIVND come from the germline V gene (reference sequence). CDR3 region: CASTRTGEVNEQFF. In nucleotides, the CDR3 is TGTGCCAGTACACGGACAGGGGAAGTGAATGAGCAGTTCTTC.

The V call is TRBV23-1, the J call TRBJ1-4; no firm D call. TRBV23-1 is placed among ORFs of uncertain function. The CDR3 covers 12 residues. V shed 8 bases and J shed 8 bases, with 12 bases lying between them. The CDR3 reads CASARSGEKLFF. DNA for the CDR3: TGCGCCAGCGCTCGGTCGGGGGAAAAACTGTTTTTT.

The V call is TRBV24-1, the J call TRBJ2-3; 8 positions match TRBD1. The CDR3 has 15 residues. The germline V gene has CDR1 KGHDR and CDR2 SFDVKD. V lost 0 bases to trimming and J lost 8 bases; unmatched junction nucleotides: 6. For the CDR3, the DNA is TGTGCCACCAGTGATTTGGGACAGGGCTGGGGTACGCAGTATTTT. Residues: CATSDLGQGWGTQYF.

This chain joins TRBV5-1 and TRBJ1-4; D gene uncertain. The germline V gene encodes CDR1 SGHRS and CDR2 YFSETQ. Trimming removed 3 bases at V and 6 bases at J, with 12 bases between. This CDR3 is built from 14 residues. In nucleotides, the CDR3 is TGCGCCAGCAGCTCTGGCTCGAGCGATGAAAAACTGTTTTTT. It specifies CASSSGSSDEKLFF.

J is TRBJ1-1 and V is TRBV4-1; D is possibly TRBD1 (5 bases). The CDR3 is made up of 14 amino acids. Trimming left V 4 bases short and J 8 bases short, with 17 bases between. Germline V gives CDR1 MGHRA, CDR2 YSYEKL. CDR3 sequence: CASSLFGQGPEAFF. For the CDR3, the DNA is TGCGCCAGCAGCCTCTTCGGACAAGGTCCCGAAGCTTTCTTT.

The chain carries TRBV5-4 and TRBJ1-1; D perhaps matches TRBD1 (6 bases). Germline V gene data show CDR1 as SGHNT and CDR2 as YYREEE (reference sequence). V gave up 2 bases and J gave up 2 bases, with 10 bases separating them. The CDR3 covers 14 residues. The CDR3 spells CASSFSGANTEAFF. CDR3 DNA: TGTGCCAGCAGCTTCTCGGGGGCTAACACTGAAGCTTTCTTT.

CDR3 sequence: CASSLMDRAGYGYTF. DNA for the CDR3: TGTGCCAGCAGTTTGATGGACAGGGCGGGCTATGGCTACACCTTC. The genes are TRBV28 and TRBJ1-2; 8 nucleotides match TRBD1. V shed 3 bases, J shed 4 bases, and the junction held 7 bases outside the gene matches. CDR1 MDHEN and CDR2 SYDVKM come from the germline V gene. CDR3 length: 15 residues.

The rearrangement uses TRBV7-9 and TRBJ2-1, with unresolved D. The CDR3 sequence is 11 residues long. The germline V and J ends were trimmed by 4 bases and 9 bases, with 7 bases remaining between them. Germline V gene sequence: CDR1 SEHNR, CDR2 FQNEAQ (reference sequence). CDR3 loop: CASSSRVEQFF. CDR3 DNA sequence: TGTGCCAGCAGCTCAAGGGTTGAGCAGTTCTTC.

V and J are TRBV3-1 (or the pseudogene TRBV3-2) and TRBJ2-1, with D perhaps given as TRBD1 or TRBD2 (5 bases each). V was trimmed by 1 base and J by 15 bases, leaving 10 bases between them. The germline gives CDR1 LGHDT, CDR2 YNNKEL (reference sequence). The CDR3 is 11 residues long. CDR3 residues: CASSQGGYRFF. CDR3 nucleotides: TGTGCCAGCAGCCAAGGGGGGTACAGGTTCTTC.

Comment on this clone: The same CDR3 can be traced to other DNA sequences in this sample. The chain employs TRBV6-2 or TRBV6-3 and TRBJ2-2; the D gene could be TRBD1 or TRBD2 (6 bases each). Germline assignment: CDR1 MNHEY and CDR2 SVGEGT. V dropped 0 bases and J dropped 3 bases, with 8 bases sitting between them. CDR3 length: 15 residues. The DNA of the CDR3 is TGTGCCAGCAGTTACTCGGGGGGCGACACCGGGGAGCTGTTTTTT. Its translation: CASSYSGGDTGELFF.

The chain couples TRBV9 to TRBJ2-1; a weak D match, TRBD1 (6 bases). The V end lost 3 bases, the J end lost 3 bases, and 10 bases lay between the germline ends. The CDR3 is 14 residues long. In germline, CDR1 is SGDLS, CDR2 YYNGEE. The CDR3 protein is CASSARQVYNEQFF. As DNA, the CDR3 is TGTGCCAGCAGCGCCCGACAGGTCTACAATGAGCAGTTCTTC.

This CDR3 is CASSRDNRSPLHF. The CDR3 nucleotides are TGTGCCAGCAGTCGGGACAATAGGTCACCCCTCCACTTT. The chain links TRBV28 to TRBJ1-6; D perhaps matches TRBD1 (6 bases). The CDR3 runs to 13 residues. V shed 5 bases and J shed 10 bases, with 12 bases lying between them. CDR1 and CDR2 (germline): MDHEN, SYDVKM.

This chain connects TRBV12-3 or TRBV12-4 to TRBJ1-6; 7 bases are a match to TRBD1. CDR3 length: 13 residues. Unmatched junction bases numbered 6, after V lost 6 bases and J lost 10 bases. CDR3 sequence (DNA): TGTGCCAGCAGCAGACAGGGTAGGTCACCCCTCCACTTT. Translated: CASSRQGRSPLHF.

The J gene is TRBJ1-5, the V gene TRBV18; a possible D gene is TRBD1 (6 bases). Germline V gene data show CDR1 as KGHSH and CDR2 as LQKENI. V lost 3 bases, J lost 6 bases, and 21 bases lay in between. The CDR3 is 17 residues long. CDR3 protein: CASSPSPAGVGSQPQHF. The CDR3 bases are TGTGCCAGCTCACCCTCACCGGCAGGGGTGGGGAGTCAGCCCCAGCATTTT.

V and J are TRBV5-4 and TRBJ1-2, with D possibly being TRBD1 (6 bases). Trimming pared 0 bases from V and 3 bases from J, leaving 9 bases between. Germline V gene sequence: CDR1 SGHNT, CDR2 YYREEE (reference sequence). This CDR3 is built from 14 residues. In DNA, the CDR3 is TGTGCCAGCAGCTTGGACAGGGTGGACTATGGCTACACCTTC. Protein: CASSLDRVDYGYTF.